This T cell receptor (beta chain) was captured by sequencing in a study of cytomegalovirus exposure and HLA in healthy donors. About this clone: Its antigen is unknown.

The PCR ran on 60 Vbeta and 13 Jbeta primers. TCRdb's copy holds only in-frame clones and misses some; the assay was immunoSEQ multiplex PCR. The top ten clones hold approximately 10% of a sample with tens of thousands of clones, about 67% of them seen once. V lost 5 bases to trimming and J lost 11 bases, with 10 bases between them. This CDR3 contains 11 residues. Germline V lookup: CDR1 MNHEY, CDR2 SVGAGI. General study findings and limits: Equally common other TCR beta chains were less clonally expanded than HLA-associated ones, a later analysis found. A later analysis showed TCR association rates differing by HLA locus, peaking at DRB1 and lowest at HLA-C. CMV serostatus was the sole immune exposure data available.

Sequenced input: PBMCs. The V gene is TRBV6-5, the J gene TRBJ1-3; no firm D call. The source is a human donor in good health. The CDR3 region is CASSSPGAIYF. The CDR3 DNA sequence: TGTGCCAGCAGTAGCCCGGGAGCCATATATTTT.